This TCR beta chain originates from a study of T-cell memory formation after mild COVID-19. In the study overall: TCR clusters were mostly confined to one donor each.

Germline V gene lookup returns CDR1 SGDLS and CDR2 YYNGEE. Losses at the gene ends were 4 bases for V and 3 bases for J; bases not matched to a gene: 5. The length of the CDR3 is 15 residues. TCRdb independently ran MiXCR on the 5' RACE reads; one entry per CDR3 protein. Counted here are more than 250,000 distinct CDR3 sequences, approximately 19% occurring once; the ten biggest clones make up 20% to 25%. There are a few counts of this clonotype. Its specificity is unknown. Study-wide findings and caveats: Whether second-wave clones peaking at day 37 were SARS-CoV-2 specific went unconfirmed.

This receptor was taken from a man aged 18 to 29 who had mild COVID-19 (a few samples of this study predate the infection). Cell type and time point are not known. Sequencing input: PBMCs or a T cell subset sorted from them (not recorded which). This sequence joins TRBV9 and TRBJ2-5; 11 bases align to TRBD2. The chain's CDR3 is CASSTGTSGKETQYF. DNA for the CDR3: TGTGCCAGCAGCACCGGGACTAGCGGTAAAGAGACCCAGTACTTC.